Listed here is a single T cell receptor beta chain. What it binds is not known. The CDR3 totals 16 residues. Looked up from germline, CDR1 is LNHDA and CDR2 is SQIVND (reference sequence). The sample is drawn from a study of T cells expressing NK-cell markers. About the study: The TCR beta repertoires originated in sorted CD3+CD56+NKG2C+, CD3+CD56+NKG2C- and CD3+CD56-NKG2C+ T cells.

Whole-study findings and limits: Dominant NKG2C+ clonotypes accounted for roughly 1.0-7.0% of CD8+ T cells in more than five donors.

A 5'RACE template switching approach incorporating UMIs was used to make TCR beta cDNA. TCRdb re-called the 5' RACE reads and gives one entry per CDR3 protein, without DNA. The sample holds hundreds of thousands of distinct CDR3 sequences. The sequence derives from a woman aged 18 to 69 in good health. Sequencing was carried out using blood T cells: a sorted CD56 or NKG2C T cell subset, CD4+ or CD8+ T cells, or bulk PBMC T cells (not recorded which). The chain is built from TRBV19 and TRBJ1-2; TCRdb designates TRBD1, a call that cannot be tested without DNA. The CDR3 reads CASSIDLPGTGDGYTF.